This paragraph reports one T cell receptor (beta chain). CDR1 MNHEY and CDR2 SVGAGI come from the germline V gene. V shed 0 bases and J shed 1 base, with 6 bases lying between them. The CDR3 spans 14 residues. Sequencing used immunoSEQ multiplex PCR; TCRdb keeps in-frame clones, though not all of them. The data contain 450,000 to 550,000 clones, roughly 89% of them singletons. The sample is drawn from a study of Ad26.COV2.S vaccination and SARS-CoV-2 variants. Across the whole study: The donor participated in the COV1001 trial, in its Ad26.COV2.S arm. Ad26.COV2.S shots went into the muscle once or twice, 56 days apart.

Treatment described: around 19 received Ad26.COV2.S at low or high dose, single or two shots; several received placebo; per-sample allocation not given. All samples were drawn on day 63, counting from the first vaccine or placebo injection. An adult donor aged 18-55 years was enrolled in Boston. This vaccine is an Ad26 vector that expresses the Wuhan-strain SARS-CoV-2 spike. This TCR derives from a person aged 18-60 years who received the Ad26.COV2.S COVID-19 vaccine or a placebo. The chain uses TRBV6-5 and TRBJ1-1, with D unclear. This material consisted of peripheral blood, taken in a trial of Ad26.COV2.S vaccine versus placebo. The CDR3 DNA reads TGTGCCAGCAGTTACTCCCGGGCGAACACTGAAGCTTTCTTT. Its protein product is CASSYSRANTEAFF.